This passage covers 9 T cell receptor beta chains from one sample sequenced in a study of blood T cell repertoires in COVID-19. TCRdb's copy holds only in-frame clones and misses some; the assay was immunoSEQ multiplex PCR. Counted here are about 260,000 clones, roughly 79% occurring once; the ten biggest clones make up approximately 1.9%. Sequenced sample: peripheral blood. The receptors stem from a woman older than 75 with acute or convalescent COVID-19.

V and J are TRBV2 and TRBJ1-2; 8 positions match TRBD1. V dropped 7 bases and J dropped 8; count of bases not matched to a gene: 6. This CDR3 has 12 amino acids. Looked up from germline, CDR1 is SNHLY and CDR2 is FYNNEI. This CDR3 is CASTGQGRGYTF. The CDR3 nucleotides read TGTGCCAGCACCGGACAGGGTCGGGGCTACACCTTC.

The chain links TRBV28 to TRBJ1-1, with 9 bases lining up with TRBD1. Germline values: CDR1 MDHEN, CDR2 SYDVKM. With V trimmed by 4 bases and J by 8 bases, 17 bases remained unmatched. This CDR3 spans 17 amino acids. The CDR3 region is CASSSTARGTGYREAFF. In DNA form, the CDR3 reads TGTGCCAGCAGTTCTACCGCCCGCGGGACAGGGTATAGAGAAGCTTTCTTT. Supplemented by reference TRBV28 and TRBJ1-1, the full variable domain reads DVKVTQSSRYLVKRTGEKVFLECVQDMDHENMFWYRQDPGLGLRLIYFSYDVKMKEKGDIPEGYSVSREKKERFSLILESASTNQTSMYLCASSSTARGTGYREAFFGQGTRLTVV.

The chain combines TRBV27 with TRBJ2-2; D ambiguous. The CDR3 has 16 residues. The germline V and J ends were trimmed by 4 bases and 0 bases, with 12 bases remaining between them. The V gene's germline CDR1 is MNHEY and CDR2 SMNVEV (reference sequence). This CDR3 is CASSSSKTSNTGELFF. CDR3 DNA: TGTGCCAGCAGTTCCAGTAAAACCTCGAACACCGGGGAGCTGTTTTTT.

The rearrangement links TRBV11-2 to TRBJ1-2, with no clear D. The CDR3 length is 15 residues. V was cut by 0 bases and J by 7 bases, with 15 bases left in between. Per germline, CDR1 SGHAT and CDR2 FQNNGV. This chain's CDR3 is CASSLDAGRITGYTF. In nucleotides, the CDR3 is TGTGCCAGCAGCTTAGATGCGGGAAGAATAACTGGCTACACCTTC.

The rearrangement joins TRBV7-9 to TRBJ2-7; D not certain. Germline loops: CDR1 SEHNR, CDR2 FQNEAQ (reference sequence). Trimming cost V 5 bases and J 6 bases, with 5 bases left between them. The CDR3 covers 10 residues. The CDR3 bases are TGTGCCAGCAGCGGCCTCGAGCAGTACTTC. Its protein is CASSGLEQYF.

V is TRBV7-9 and J is TRBJ2-2; 7 bases are shared with TRBD1. This CDR3 is 15 amino acids long. Per germline, CDR1 SEHNR and CDR2 FQNEAQ (reference sequence). With 7 bases clipped from V and 0 bases from J, the junction kept 5 bases outside the gene matches. The CDR3 sequence: CASTKGAANTGELFF. The CDR3 DNA reads as TGTGCCAGCACCAAGGGGGCCGCGAACACCGGGGAGCTGTTTTTT.

The genes are TRBV4-3 and TRBJ2-2, with 14 bases fitting TRBD2. Losses at the gene ends were 3 bases for V and 3 bases for J; bases not matched to a gene: 9. This CDR3 comprises 19 residues. CDR1 LGHNA and CDR2 YSLEER come from the germline V gene. CDR3 bases: TGCGCCAGCAGCCACGGACGGACTAGCGGGAGGAGGGACACCGGGGAGCTGTTTTTT. Translated: CASSHGRTSGRRDTGELFF.

The chain uses TRBV6-6 and TRBJ1-1, with D maybe TRBD1 (6 bases). The germline gives CDR1 MNHNY, CDR2 SVGAGI (reference sequence). The CDR3 is 15 residues long. V was shortened by 6 bases and J by 8 bases, with 22 bases between the two germline ends. The CDR3 loop is CASSNLGRGNLEAFF. The CDR3 DNA reads TGTGCCAGCAGCAACCTCGGCAGGGGCAATTTGGAAGCTTTCTTT.

V usage is TRBV27 and J usage is TRBJ2-1, with a weak D call TRBD1 (5 bases). CDR1 is MNHEY, CDR2 SMNVEV, per germline (reference sequence). The CDR3 spans 10 residues. V lost 6 bases to trimming and J lost 14 bases, with 11 bases between them. CDR3: CASRQGVEFF. CDR3 coding DNA: TGTGCCAGCAGACAAGGGGTAGAGTTCTTC.